This T cell receptor (beta chain) was obtained from a study of cytomegalovirus exposure and HLA in healthy donors. Study results and caveats: Later analysis suggested links between common viral pathogens and several top significant clusters. There were about 160 TCR beta chains listed as cytomegalovirus-associated.

Germline loops: CDR1 SGHTA, CDR2 FQGTGA. CDR3 length: 15 amino acids. V was pared by 4 bases and J by 2 bases, with 7 bases of the junction left unmatched. Healthy bone marrow donors formed the donor group. Both 60 Vbeta primers and 13 Jbeta primers went into the PCR. Using immunoSEQ multiplex PCR, the repertoire was profiled, and TCRdb retains in-frame clones only, with some absent. The table lists about 160,000 clones, approximately 80% of them singletons. Note on this clone: Its antigen is still unknown.

Sequencing was performed on PBMCs. The TCR originated in a middle-aged man in good health and CMV-seronegative. This rearrangement joins TRBV7-3 to TRBJ2-5, with 7 bases fitting TRBD1. As DNA, the CDR3 is TGTGCCAGCAGCTCCAATAACAGGGGACAAGAGACCCAGTACTTC. Translation: CASSSNNRGQETQYF.